The 7 T cell receptor beta chains reported below all come from one sample, sequenced in a study of blood T cell repertoires in COVID-19 (TCRdb year 2020). Library preparation employed the immunoSEQ multiplex PCR assay. Imported from immuneACCESS, the table was reduced by TCRdb to in-frame sequences with V and J called. These copies leave out some clones; in studies compared against another copy, an unresolved V gene accounts for under half, and the cause of the remainder is not known. The sample table holds around 160,000 clones, of which 80% were seen once. Less than 6% of the sample belongs to the ten largest clones. Specimen: PBMCs or T cells enriched from blood (not recorded which). The receptor set was obtained from a man aged 40-49 years who had recovered from COVID-19.

This chain connects TRBV14 to TRBJ2-1; 8 nucleotides line up with TRBD1. The CDR3 runs to 21 residues. Germline values: CDR1 SGHDN, CDR2 FVKESK. With 1 base clipped from V and 0 bases from J, the junction kept 17 bases outside the gene matches. The CDR3 nucleotides are TGTGCCAGCAGCCAAGCGGGGAAAGTGTTTCGAGGACAGGGCTCCTACAATGAGCAGTTCTTC. Amino acid sequence: CASSQAGKVFRGQGSYNEQFF.

The rearrangement uses TRBV28 and TRBJ2-1, with TRBD2 matching 11 bases. The CDR3 is made up of 17 amino acids. The V gene end was trimmed by 1 base and the J gene end by 5 bases; junction bases not matched to a gene: 7. Germline lookup yields CDR1 MDHEN and CDR2 SYDVKM. The CDR3 here is CASSLSYSGGAHNEQFF. CDR3 in DNA: TGTGCCAGCAGTTTATCCTATAGCGGGGGGGCCCACAATGAGCAGTTCTTC.

The rearrangement links TRBV6-1 to TRBJ2-2, with D maybe TRBD2 (5 bases). Trimming took 3 bases from V and 3 from J, leaving 11 bases between them. This CDR3 has 15 residues. CDR1 is MNHNS and CDR2 is SASEGT in the germline V gene. The CDR3 here is CASSEGAEHTGELFF. In nucleotides, the CDR3 is TGTGCCAGCAGTGAGGGAGCGGAGCACACCGGGGAGCTGTTTTTT.

This chain joins TRBV7-9 and TRBJ2-2; no clear D gene. Trimming stripped 1 base from V and 1 base from J, with 10 bases between. Germline V lookup: CDR1 SEHNR, CDR2 FQNEAQ (reference sequence). CDR3 length: 16 residues. The CDR3 sequence: CASSLGDRQNTGELFF. CDR3 DNA sequence: TGTGCCAGCAGCTTAGGAGACCGACAGAACACCGGGGAGCTGTTTTTT. Complete variable domain (other parts from reference TRBV7-9 and TRBJ2-2): DTGVSQNPRHKITKRGQNVTFRCDPISEHNRLYWYRQTLGQGPEFLTYFQNEAQLEKSRLLSDRFSAERPKGSFSTLEIQRTEQGDSAMYLCASSLGDRQNTGELFFGEGSRLTVL.

The rearrangement uses TRBV5-8 and TRBJ2-5; D is possibly TRBD1 (6 bases). V lost 4 bases and J 3 bases, leaving 16 bases between the germline ends. CDR1 is SGHTS and CDR2 is YDEGEE in the germline V gene. There are 15 residues in the CDR3. DNA of the CDR3: TGTGCCAGCAGCCGAGTGGGGGCAGGGGAAGAGACCCAGTACTTC. Translated, it gives CASSRVGAGEETQYF.

The V call is TRBV28, the J call TRBJ1-3; D is perhaps TRBD1 (6 bases). V was trimmed by 7 bases and J by 4 bases, leaving 20 bases between them. CDR1 is MDHEN and CDR2 is SYDVKM in the germline V gene. The CDR3 is made up of 16 amino acids. CDR3 region: CASTGPRTGFGNTIYF. The CDR3 DNA follows: TGTGCCAGCACTGGACCGCGAACAGGGTTCGGAAACACCATATATTTT.

The chain couples TRBV11-2 to TRBJ2-3; TRBD1 is a possible D gene (6 bases). CDR3 length: 15 residues. With 5 bases removed from V and 3 bases from J, the gap between germline ends came to 15 bases. Germline V lookup: CDR1 SGHAT, CDR2 FQNNGV. In DNA form, the CDR3 reads TGTGCCAGCAGCGCCGACAGGCGGCTTACAGATACGCAGTATTTT. This translates into CASSADRRLTDTQYF.